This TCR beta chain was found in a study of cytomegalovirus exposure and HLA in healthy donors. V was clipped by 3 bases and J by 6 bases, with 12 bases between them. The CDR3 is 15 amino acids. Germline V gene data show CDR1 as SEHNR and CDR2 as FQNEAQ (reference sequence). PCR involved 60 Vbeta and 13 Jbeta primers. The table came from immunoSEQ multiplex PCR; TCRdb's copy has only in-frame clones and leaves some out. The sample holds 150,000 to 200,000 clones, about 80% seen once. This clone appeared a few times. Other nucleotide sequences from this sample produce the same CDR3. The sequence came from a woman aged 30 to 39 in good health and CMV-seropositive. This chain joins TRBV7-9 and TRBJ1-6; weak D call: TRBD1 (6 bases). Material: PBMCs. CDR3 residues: CASSLGWGPNSPLHF. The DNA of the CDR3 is TGTGCCAGCAGCTTGGGCTGGGGGCCTAATTCACCCCTCCACTTT.